Shown below are 14 T cell receptor beta chains from a single sample sequenced in a study of blood T cell repertoires in COVID-19. Assay: immunoSEQ multiplex PCR; the TCRdb copy retains only in-frame clones and omits some. The data show about 88,000 clones, with 85% to 95% seen just once and around 1.6% held by the top ten. Sequenced: peripheral blood. The receptors shown here come from a man between 60 and 75 years old with acute or convalescent COVID-19.

This chain joins TRBV5-6 and TRBJ1-2; D unresolved. V lost 4 bases, J lost 10 bases, and 11 bases lay in between. Germline CDR1 reads SGHDT; CDR2 reads YYEEEE. The CDR3 is 11 residues long. This chain's CDR3 is CASSREGDYTF. CDR3 DNA: TGTGCCAGCAGCCGGGAGGGTGACTACACCTTC.

Only one count was recorded for this clone. The chain combines TRBV6-2 or TRBV6-3 with TRBJ1-5, with 10 bases matching TRBD1. Germline CDR1 is MNHEY and CDR2 is SVGEGT. V was clipped by 6 bases and J by 0 bases; unmatched bases: 5. The CDR3 runs to 16 residues. The CDR3 region has the DNA TGTGCCAGCAGCCGACAGGGGGCGTATAGCAATCAGCCCCAGCATTTT. Translation: CASSRQGAYSNQPQHF.

CDR3 sequence reads: CASSPGTGYGSRANVLTF. DNA for the CDR3: TGTGCCAGCAGCCCCGGGACAGGATACGGATCTCGGGCCAACGTCCTGACTTTC. The rearrangement joins TRBV14 to TRBJ2-6; 8 bases align to TRBD1. Germline CDR1 reads SGHDN; CDR2 reads FVKESK. V lost 4 bases to trimming and J lost 5 bases; unmatched junction nucleotides: 13. This CDR3 is built from 18 residues.

The rearrangement joins TRBV4-3 to TRBJ2-3; 7 bases line up with TRBD2. With 0 bases clipped from V and 2 bases from J, the junction kept 5 bases outside the gene matches. Germline CDR1 reads LGHNA; CDR2 reads YSLEER. The CDR3 extends over 16 amino acids. The CDR3 is CASSQDGGGDTDTQYF. The CDR3 DNA sequence: TGCGCCAGCAGCCAAGATGGTGGGGGGGACACAGATACGCAGTATTTT.

V and J are TRBV6-5 and TRBJ1-1; D gene unclear. In germline, CDR1 is MNHEY, CDR2 SVGAGI. This CDR3 contains 15 residues. The germline V and J ends were trimmed by 0 bases and 0 bases, with 8 bases remaining between them. The CDR3 sequence: CASSYSAELNTEAFF. CDR3 bases: TGTGCCAGCAGTTACTCGGCAGAACTGAACACTGAAGCTTTCTTT.

The chain is built from TRBV6-6 and TRBJ2-5; 8 bases are a match to TRBD2. Germline assignment: CDR1 MNHNY and CDR2 SVGAGI (reference sequence). The CDR3 covers 15 residues. With V trimmed by 4 bases and J by 6 bases, 10 bases remained unmatched. Written as DNA, the CDR3 is TGTGCCAGCAGTTCCTCCCAGCGGGAGTTGCAGACCCAGTACTTC. It yields the protein CASSSSQRELQTQYF.

This clone was seen only a few times. V gene TRBV5-4 combines with J gene TRBJ2-2, with TRBD1 identical over 7 bases. This CDR3 contains 14 residues. The germline V gene has CDR1 SGHNT and CDR2 YYREEE (reference sequence). Trimming at V came to 4 bases and at J to 4 bases, leaving 4 bases not matched to a gene. CDR3 in amino acids: CASSPGQSTGELFF. The CDR3 coding sequence is TGTGCCAGCAGCCCGGGACAGAGCACCGGGGAGCTGTTTTTT.

The chain links TRBV30 to TRBJ2-3, with 7 nucleotides matching TRBD1. This CDR3 spans 14 amino acids. Germline lookup yields CDR1 GTSNPN and CDR2 SVGIG (reference sequence). V lost 8 bases to trimming and J lost 3 bases; unmatched junction nucleotides: 11. The CDR3 DNA sequence: TGTGCCAGTAGACAGGGCCCGAGGACAGATACGCAGTATTTT. Translation gives CASRQGPRTDTQYF.

The rearrangement uses TRBV18 and TRBJ1-4, with a possible D match to TRBD1 (6 bases). The CDR3 has 15 residues. Germline-derived CDR1 and CDR2 are KGHSH and LQKENI. The V gene lost 4 bases and the J gene lost 0 bases, with 9 bases spanning the gap. The CDR3 sequence is CASSLDSATNEKLFF. Written as DNA, the CDR3 is TGTGCCAGCTCACTGGACAGCGCAACTAATGAAAAACTGTTTTTT.

The chain employs TRBV7-3 and TRBJ2-1; 8 nucleotides align to TRBD1. The CDR3 has 17 residues. V shed 3 bases, J shed 0 bases, and the junction held 7 bases outside the gene matches. Germline V lookup: CDR1 SGHTA, CDR2 FQGTGA. The CDR3 is CASSLSGGDNSYNEQFF. As DNA, the CDR3 is TGTGCCAGCAGCTTGTCAGGGGGCGATAACTCCTACAATGAGCAGTTCTTC.

The chain has TRBV19 and TRBJ1-5, with 8 bases identical to TRBD1. Germline lookup yields CDR1 LNHDA and CDR2 SQIVND (reference sequence). The V segment lost 5 bases and the J segment 2 bases; nucleotides outside the gene matches: 11. The CDR3 runs 17 residues. The DNA of the CDR3 is TGTGCCAGTAGTGGGTCAGGGGGCAATCGGGGCAATCAGCCCCAGCATTTT. Its translation is CASSGSGGNRGNQPQHF.

The chain employs TRBV5-1 and TRBJ2-6; 8 positions match TRBD1. There are 16 residues in the CDR3. V gave up 6 bases and J gave up 0 bases; unmatched junction bases: 5. The germline V gene encodes CDR1 SGHRS and CDR2 YFSETQ. The CDR3: CASKDRANSGANVLTF. CDR3 DNA: TGCGCCAGCAAGGACAGGGCTAACTCTGGGGCCAACGTCCTGACTTTC.

This sequence joins TRBV12-3 or TRBV12-4 and TRBJ2-2; a possible D gene is TRBD1 (6 bases). Trimming took 7 bases from V and 6 from J, leaving 12 bases between them. The CDR3 runs 13 residues. The CDR3 nucleotides are TGTGCCAGCAACAGGGTCCGGTCCGGGGAGCTGTTTTTT. Encoded protein: CASNRVRSGELFF.

The gene calls are TRBV5-1 and TRBJ2-1; 8 bases align to TRBD1. Germline CDR1 reads SGHRS; CDR2 reads YFSETQ. J lost 4 bases, V lost 0 bases, and 3 bases had no gene match. The CDR3 has 15 residues. The CDR3 DNA follows: TGCGCCAGCAGCTTGGGTCAGGGGGCTTACAATGAGCAGTTCTTC. This encodes CASSLGQGAYNEQFF.